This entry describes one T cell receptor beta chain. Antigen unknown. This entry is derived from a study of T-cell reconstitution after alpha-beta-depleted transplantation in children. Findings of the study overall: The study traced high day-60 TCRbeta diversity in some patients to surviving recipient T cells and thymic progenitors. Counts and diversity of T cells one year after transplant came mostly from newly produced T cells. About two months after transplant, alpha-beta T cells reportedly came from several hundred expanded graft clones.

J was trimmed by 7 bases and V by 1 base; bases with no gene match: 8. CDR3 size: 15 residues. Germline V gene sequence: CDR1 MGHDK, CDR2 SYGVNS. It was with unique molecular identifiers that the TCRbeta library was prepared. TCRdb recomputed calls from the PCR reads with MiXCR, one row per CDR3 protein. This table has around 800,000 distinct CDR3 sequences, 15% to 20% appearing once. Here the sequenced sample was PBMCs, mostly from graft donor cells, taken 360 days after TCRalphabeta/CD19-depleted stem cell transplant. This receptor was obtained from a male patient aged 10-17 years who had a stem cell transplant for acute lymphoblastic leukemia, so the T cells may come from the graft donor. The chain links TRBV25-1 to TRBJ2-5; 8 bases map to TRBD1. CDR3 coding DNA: TGTGCCAGCAGTGAATCGGGGACAGGCCGAGGGACCCAGTACTTC. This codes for CASSESGTGRGTQYF.